This T cell receptor beta chain was captured by sequencing in a study of patients and donors after allogeneic stem cell transplantation. TCRdb recomputed calls from the RT-PCR reads with MiXCR, one row per CDR3 protein. The sample contains roughly 140,000 distinct CDR3 sequences, about two fifths of which appear only once. There are a few counts of this clonotype. CDR1 and CDR2 from the germline V gene are MDHEN and SYDVKM. V shed 6 bases and J 7 bases; nucleotides not matched to a gene: 7. This CDR3 contains 15 residues. The chain combines TRBV28 with TRBJ1-6, with 9 bases lining up with TRBD1. Source material: blood, either unsorted or a sorted T cell fraction (not recorded which). This sequence originates from a human donor who was either an allogeneic HSCT recipient or a stem cell or donor lymphocyte infusion donor (not recorded which). It is not recorded whose cells these are; they may come from a transplant donor. The CDR3 DNA is TGTGCCAGCAGGCCGCCGGGACAGGGAAATTCACCCCTCCACTTT. It yields the protein CASRPPGQGNSPLHF. Together with reference TRBV28 and TRBJ1-6, the CDR3 gives the full variable domain: DVKVTQSSRYLVKRTGEKVFLECVQDMDHENMFWYRQDPGLGLRLIYFSYDVKMKEKGDIPEGYSVSREKKERFSLILESASTNQTSMYLCASRPPGQGNSPLHFGNGTRLTVT.